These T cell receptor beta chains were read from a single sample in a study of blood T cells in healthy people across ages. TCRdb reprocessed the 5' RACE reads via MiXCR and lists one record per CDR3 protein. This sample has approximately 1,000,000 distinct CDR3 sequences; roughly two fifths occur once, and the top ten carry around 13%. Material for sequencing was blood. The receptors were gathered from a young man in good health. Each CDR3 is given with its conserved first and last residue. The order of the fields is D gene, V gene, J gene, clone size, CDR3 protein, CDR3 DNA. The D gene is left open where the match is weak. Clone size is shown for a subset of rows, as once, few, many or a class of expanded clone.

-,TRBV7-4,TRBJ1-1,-,CASSPRSQGRRTEAFF,TGTGCCAGCAGCCCCCGGTCGCAGGGAAGACGAACTGAAGCTTTCTTT
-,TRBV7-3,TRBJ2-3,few,CASSLMGSTDTQYF,TGTGCCAGCAGCCTAATGGGGAGCACAGATACGCAGTATTTT
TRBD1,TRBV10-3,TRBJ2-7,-,CAVGQGTYEQYF,TGTGCCGTCGGACAGGGTACCTACGAGCAGTACTTC
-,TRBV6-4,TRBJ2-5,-,CASSDSCPGNQETQYF,TGTGCCAGCAGTGACTCGTGTCCGGGGAACCAAGAGACCCAGTACTTC
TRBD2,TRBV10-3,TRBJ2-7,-,CAIAGTSGNEQYF,TGTGCCATCGCCGGGACTAGCGGGAACGAGCAGTACTTC
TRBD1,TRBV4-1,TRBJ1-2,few,CASSQGQGHNYGYTF,TGCGCCAGCAGCCAAGGACAGGGCCATAACTATGGCTACACCTTC
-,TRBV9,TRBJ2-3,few,CASGPRTGSLTDTQYF,TGTGCCAGCGGCCCCCGCACAGGGTCCCTCACAGATACGCAGTATTTT
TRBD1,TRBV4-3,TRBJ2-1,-,CASSQDQGDRGLPSNYNEQFF,TGCGCCAGCAGCCAAGATCAGGGGGACAGGGGGCTTCCCTCCAACTACAATGAGCAGTTCTTC
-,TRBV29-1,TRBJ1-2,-,CSVSSAPLYGYTF,TGCAGCGTTAGCTCCGCGCCCTTATATGGCTACACCTTC
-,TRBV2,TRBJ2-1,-,CAGSERGALGGHEQFF,TGTGCCGGCAGTGAAAGGGGGGCGTTGGGTGGCCATGAGCAGTTCTTC
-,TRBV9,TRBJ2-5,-,CASSGLGIGYQETQYF,TGTGCCAGCAGCGGGCTGGGGATCGGGTACCAAGAGACCCAGTACTTC
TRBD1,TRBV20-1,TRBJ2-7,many,CSARVFGTGDYEQYF,TGCAGTGCTAGAGTGTTCGGGACAGGCGACTACGAGCAGTACTTC
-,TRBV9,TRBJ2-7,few,CASSRPPLYEQYF,TGTGCCAGCAGCCGTCCTCCCCTTTACGAGCAGTACTTC
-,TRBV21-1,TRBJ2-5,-,CARGCQETQYF,TGTGCCAGAGGTTGTCAAGAGACCCAGTACTTC
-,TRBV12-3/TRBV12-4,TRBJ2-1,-,CASEDNPPDGAEAYNEQFF,TGTGCCAGCGAAGATAATCCCCCTGACGGAGCCGAAGCCTACAATGAGCAGTTCTTC
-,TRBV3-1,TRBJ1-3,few,CASSQDRARISGNTIYF,TGTGCCAGCAGCCAAGATAGGGCTCGCATCTCTGGAAACACCATATATTTT
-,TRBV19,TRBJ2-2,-,CASSIGPETGELFF,TGTGCCAGTAGTATCGGGCCAGAAACCGGGGAGCTGTTTTTT
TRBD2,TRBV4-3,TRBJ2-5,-,CASSHRAGDPETQYF,TGCGCCAGCAGCCATCGTGCGGGGGACCCGGAGACCCAGTACTTC
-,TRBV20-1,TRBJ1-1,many,CSARGAVIHTEAFF,TGCAGTGCTAGAGGGGCGGTAATCCACACTGAAGCTTTCTTT
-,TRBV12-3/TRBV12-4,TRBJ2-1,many,CASSLSRVSYNEQFF,TGTGCCAGCAGTTTAAGCAGGGTCTCCTACAATGAGCAGTTCTTC
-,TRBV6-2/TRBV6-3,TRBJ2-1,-,CASSFFALREQFF,TGTGCCAGCAGTTTTTTCGCTTTAAGGGAGCAGTTCTTC
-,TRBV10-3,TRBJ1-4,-,CAISESRPGEKLFF,TGTGCCATCAGTGAGTCGAGGCCTGGTGAAAAACTGTTTTTT
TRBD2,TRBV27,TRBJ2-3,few,CASSNAGLAGTDTQYF,TGTGCCAGCAGTAACGCGGGACTAGCGGGCACAGATACGCAGTATTTT
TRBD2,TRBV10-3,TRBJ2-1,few,CAIRGGGERNEQFF,TGTGCCATCAGGGGGGGGGGTGAGAGAAATGAGCAGTTCTTC
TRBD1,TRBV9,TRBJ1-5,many,CASSATGGNQPQHF,TGTGCCAGCAGCGCCACAGGGGGCAATCAGCCCCAGCATTTT
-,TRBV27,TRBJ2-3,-,CASSLFGPDTQYF,TGTGCCAGCAGTTTATTCGGGCCGGATACGCAGTATTTT
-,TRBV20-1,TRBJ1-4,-,CSARDREDEKLFF,TGCAGTGCTAGAGACAGGGAGGATGAAAAACTGTTTTTT
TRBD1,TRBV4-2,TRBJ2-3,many,CASSQPRDRFSTDTQYF,TGTGCCAGCAGCCAACCCAGGGACAGGTTTAGCACAGATACGCAGTATTTT
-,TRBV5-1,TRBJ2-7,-,CASNPRGTGYNEQYF,TGCGCCAGCAACCCGAGGGGGACTGGCTACAATGAGCAGTACTTC
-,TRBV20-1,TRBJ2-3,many,CSARKGTTDTQYF,TGCAGTGCTAGAAAGGGGACCACAGATACGCAGTATTTT
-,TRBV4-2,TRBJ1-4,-,CASSQNPGERGEKLFF,TGTGCCAGCAGTCAAAACCCCGGGGAGAGGGGTGAAAAACTGTTTTTT
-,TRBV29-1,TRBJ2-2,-,CSVGYTGELFF,TGCAGCGTTGGTTACACCGGGGAGCTGTTTTTT